This entry features one T cell receptor (beta chain) sequence. The antigen is not known. Sequencing was performed with immunoSEQ multiplex PCR; in TCRdb, only in-frame clones are kept and a portion is missing. The data contain 150,000 or so clones, 86% of them singletons. This sample is drawn from a study of cytomegalovirus exposure and HLA in healthy donors. The wider study: The roughly 120 validation repertoires matched the roughly 700 first-cohort repertoires in platform, a later analysis reported.

Study-wide findings and caveats: Usually a TCR sequence was rare, but some public TCRs were found in many donors. According to a later analysis, TCR clusters from the first cohort tended to co-occur in the 120 or so validation repertoires. A list of about 180 TCR beta chains associated with cytomegalovirus was given.

Trimming cost V 6 bases and J 10 bases, with 18 bases left between them. Per the germline V gene, CDR1 is MNHNS and CDR2 is SASEGT. This CDR3 has 13 amino acids. The TCR originated in a human donor in good health. This sequence joins TRBV6-1 and TRBJ1-1; TRBD1 is a possible D gene (5 bases). Specimen: PBMCs. The CDR3 bases are TGTGCCAGCAGCGAATCAGGGATAGCGGGAGCTTTCTTT. It translates to CASSESGIAGAFF.